Listed here are 6 T cell receptor beta chains from one sample, sequenced in a study of metastatic and nonmetastatic thyroid tumors. With MiXCR, TCRdb called clones anew from the PCR reads. The table has tens of thousands of clones, about 12% seen once; the top ten hold roughly a quarter. Every patient underwent thyroid surgery untreated. What was sequenced was blood. Receptor source: a female donor with papillary thyroid cancer or a benign thyroid nodule (not recorded which). Some clones in this sample may be carry-over from other donors' samples.

Ten or more counts support this clone. V and J are TRBV5-5 and TRBJ1-6; D possibly corresponds to TRBD1 (6 bases). The CDR3 covers 14 residues. Trimming pared 0 bases from V and 10 bases from J, leaving 11 bases between. Germline V gene lookup returns CDR1 SGHKS and CDR2 YYEKEE (reference sequence). The CDR3 bases are TGTGCCAGCAGCTTGGTCCAGGGGAGGTCACCCCTCCACTTT. Amino acid sequence: CASSLVQGRSPLHF.

This clone appeared many times. This chain joins TRBV10-2 and TRBJ1-1, with TRBD1 matching 8 bases. The trim removed 6 bases at V and 5 bases at J, leaving 8 bases unmatched. The CDR3 sequence is 14 residues long. Per the germline V gene, CDR1 is WSHSY and CDR2 is SAAADI. In DNA form, the CDR3 reads TGCGCCAGCAGGGGACAGGAAACGGGGACTGAAGCTTTCTTT. This gives the protein CASRGQETGTEAFF.

This clone has a count of ten or more. The V and J genes are TRBV5-4 and TRBJ1-2; perhaps TRBD1 as D (6 bases). This CDR3 is 12 amino acids long. Per the germline V gene, CDR1 is SGHNT and CDR2 is YYREEE (reference sequence). Trimming cost V 4 bases and J 2 bases, with 6 bases left between them. The CDR3 sequence: CASSGQNYGYTF. The DNA for the CDR3 is TGTGCCAGCAGCGGACAGAACTATGGCTACACCTTC.

In its sample, this clone was seen many times. The chain couples TRBV12-3 or TRBV12-4 to TRBJ2-3; the D gene is possibly TRBD1 (6 bases). CDR3 length: 15 residues. Trimming pared 6 bases from V and 4 bases from J, leaving 17 bases between. CDR3 nucleotides: TGTGCCAGCAGCAAGCGAGGGGGTCCTGCAGATACGCAGTATTTT. Translated: CASSKRGGPADTQYF.

This clone was recorded a few times. For the CDR3, the DNA is TGTGCCAGCAGTGAAATAAGTGGTCGGGACAGCACCTACGAGCAGTACTTC. Protein product: CASSEISGRDSTYEQYF. The chain is built from TRBV6-1 and TRBJ2-7, with 7 nucleotides matching TRBD1. Germline CDR1 reads MNHNS; CDR2 reads SASEGT. The V segment lost 2 bases and the J segment 2 bases; nucleotides outside the gene matches: 12. The CDR3 runs to 17 residues.

This clone occurred many times. J is TRBJ1-3 and V is TRBV3-1; D call uncertain. The CDR3 covers 14 residues. V shed 3 bases and J shed 1 base, with 7 bases lying between them. Germline CDR1 LGHDT, CDR2 YNNKEL (reference sequence). The DNA for the CDR3 is TGTGCCAGCAGCCAGGGTTTGTCTGGAAACACCATATATTTT. This codes for CASSQGLSGNTIYF.